A single sample gave rise to the 3 T cell receptor beta chains below, sequenced in a study of control samples from healthy donors and cancer patients. This table comes from immunoSEQ multiplex PCR, and its TCRdb copy is limited to in-frame clones, with some not included. Among under 70,000 clones listed, over 75% were seen once. The sample consisted of PBMCs. These receptors were collected from a woman between 45 and 65 years old with colorectal cancer.

This clone was detected once. The genes are TRBV2 and TRBJ1-5, with unresolved D. This CDR3 region has 18 residues. The germline V gene has CDR1 SNHLY and CDR2 FYNNEI. V lost 5 bases and J lost 2, with 22 bases in between. The CDR3 spells CASSIGRGGGLRNQPQHF. The CDR3 nucleotides are TGTGCCAGCAGTATTGGTCGGGGTGGAGGCTTGCGCAATCAGCCCCAGCATTTT.

V gene TRBV30 combines with J gene TRBJ1-2; unclear D gene. The CDR3 is 14 amino acids. Germline-derived CDR1 and CDR2 are GTSNPN and SVGIG (reference sequence). Trimming removed 0 bases from V and 4 bases from J, with 12 bases in between. The CDR3 is CAWSVYSLPYGYTF. The CDR3, as DNA: TGTGCCTGGAGTGTGTACAGCCTTCCCTATGGCTACACCTTC.

The rearrangement uses TRBV2 and TRBJ1-2; 7 bases align to TRBD1. J lost 3 bases, V lost 5 bases, and 6 bases had no gene match. Germline V gives CDR1 SNHLY, CDR2 FYNNEI. The CDR3 runs to 14 residues. The DNA for the CDR3 is TGTGCCAGCAGTCCAAGGGACAGATACTATGGCTACACCTTC. It specifies CASSPRDRYYGYTF.